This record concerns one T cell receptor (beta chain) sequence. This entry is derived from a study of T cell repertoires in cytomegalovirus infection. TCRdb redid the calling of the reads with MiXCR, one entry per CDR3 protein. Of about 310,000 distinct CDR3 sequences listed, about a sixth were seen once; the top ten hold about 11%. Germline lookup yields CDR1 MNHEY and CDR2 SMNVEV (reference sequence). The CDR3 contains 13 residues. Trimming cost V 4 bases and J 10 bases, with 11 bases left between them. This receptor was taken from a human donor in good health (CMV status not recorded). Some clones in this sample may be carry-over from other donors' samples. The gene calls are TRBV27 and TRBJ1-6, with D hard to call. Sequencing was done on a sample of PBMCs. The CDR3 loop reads CASSSSFESPLHF. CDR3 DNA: TGTGCCAGCAGTTCTTCTTTCGAGTCACCCCTCCACTTT.